This T cell receptor (beta chain) was sequenced for a study of T cells in Graves' hyperthyroidism and ophthalmopathy. It was RNA transcripts that yielded the amplified TCR beta CDR3 regions. Using the HTBI primer set, a first-round RT-PCR was run on the TCR CDR3. TCRdb analysed the multiplex PCR reads with MiXCR anew, one entry per CDR3 protein. The sample records 650,000 to 850,000 distinct CDR3 sequences, roughly 20% being singletons. Looked up from germline, CDR1 is MNHNS and CDR2 is SASEGT. The CDR3 loop spans 14 amino acids. Disease duration under 2 months; hyperthyroidism patients were aged 18 to 65. Uncontrolled infection, other autoimmune disease, pregnancy or lactation led to exclusion. The blood was taken when hyperthyroidism was first diagnosed, before any ophthalmopathy symptoms showed up. This clonotype has more than one count but fewer than ten. One end of the junction fails to match germline, which may point to a read error.

Input material: blood. The TCR comes from a woman aged 50 to 60 with Graves' hyperthyroidism that later progressed to Graves' ophthalmopathy. The rearrangement joins TRBV6-1 to TRBJ2-5; D remains ambiguous. The CDR3 nucleotides read TGTGCCAGCAGTGAACGTGGGTTGGTGGAGATCCAGTACTTC. Protein product: CASSERGLVEIQYF.